This T cell receptor (beta chain) was sequenced for a study of blood T cell repertoires in COVID-19. Background on the study: Acute-phase and convalescent COVID-19 samples originated in the United States, Italy and Spain. PBMCs, B-cell-depleted T cells, or T cells were the source of the cDNA or gDNA that made up the material.

V dropped 3 bases and J dropped 5 bases, with 7 bases sitting between them. The V gene's germline CDR1 is KGHSH and CDR2 LQKENI. The CDR3 consists of 13 residues. Original processing methods: Using reference gene primer amplification, nucleated cell counts were estimated. Sequenced by immunoSEQ multiplex PCR; TCRdb stores in-frame clones only, minus some. V and J calls and clone size are as listed in that table; D and trimming were resolved from the DNA. The sample gives 150,000 or so clones, approximately 84% of which show up once; around 7.7% is in the top ten. The specimen was peripheral blood. This clonotype originated in a man aged 40-49 years who had recovered from COVID-19. This rearrangement joins TRBV18 to TRBJ1-4; no clear D. This chain's CDR3 is CASSPYSNEKLFF. For the CDR3, the DNA is TGTGCCAGCTCACCTTACAGCAATGAAAAACTGTTTTTT.